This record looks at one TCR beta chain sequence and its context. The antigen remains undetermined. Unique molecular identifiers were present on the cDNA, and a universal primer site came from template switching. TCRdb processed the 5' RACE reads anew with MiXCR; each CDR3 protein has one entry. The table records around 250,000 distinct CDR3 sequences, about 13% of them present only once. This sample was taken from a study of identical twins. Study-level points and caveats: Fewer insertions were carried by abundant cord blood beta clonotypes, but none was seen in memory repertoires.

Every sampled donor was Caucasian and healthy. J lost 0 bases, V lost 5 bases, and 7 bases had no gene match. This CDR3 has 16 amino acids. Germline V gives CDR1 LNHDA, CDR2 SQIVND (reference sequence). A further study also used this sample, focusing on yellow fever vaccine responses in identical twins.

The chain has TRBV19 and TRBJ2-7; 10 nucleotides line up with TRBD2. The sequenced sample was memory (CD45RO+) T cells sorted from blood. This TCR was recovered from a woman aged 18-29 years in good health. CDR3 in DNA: TGTGCCAGTAGTCCTAGCGGGGGAATTGGCTCCTACGAGCAGTACTTC. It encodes CASSPSGGIGSYEQYF.